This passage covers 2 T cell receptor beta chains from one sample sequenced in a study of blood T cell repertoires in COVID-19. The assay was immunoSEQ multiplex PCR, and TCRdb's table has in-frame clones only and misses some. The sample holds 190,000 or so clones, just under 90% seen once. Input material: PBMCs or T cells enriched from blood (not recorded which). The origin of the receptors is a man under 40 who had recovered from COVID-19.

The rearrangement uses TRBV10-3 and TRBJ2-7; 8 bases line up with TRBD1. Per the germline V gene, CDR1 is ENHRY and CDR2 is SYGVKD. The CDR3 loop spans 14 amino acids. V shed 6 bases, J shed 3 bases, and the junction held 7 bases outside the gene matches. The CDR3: CAIRATGTGYEQYF. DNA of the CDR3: TGTGCCATCAGGGCCACCGGGACAGGCTACGAGCAGTACTTC.

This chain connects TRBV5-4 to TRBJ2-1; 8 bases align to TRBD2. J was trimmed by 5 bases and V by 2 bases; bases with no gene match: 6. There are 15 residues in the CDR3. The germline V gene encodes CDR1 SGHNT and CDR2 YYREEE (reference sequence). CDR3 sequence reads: CASSFSGGHNNEQFF. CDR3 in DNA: TGTGCCAGCAGCTTCAGCGGGGGCCACAACAATGAGCAGTTCTTC.